These 23 T cell receptor beta chains were all obtained from the same sample, sequenced in a study of T-cell reconstitution after alpha-beta-depleted transplantation in children. The authors prepared the TCRbeta library with unique molecular identifiers. TCRdb itself ran the PCR reads through MiXCR, one entry per CDR3 protein. Among around 210,000 distinct CDR3 sequences listed, 5.5% to 7% were seen once. Source: PBMCs, taken before TCRalphabeta/CD19-depleted stem cell transplant. These receptors all stem from a boy aged 2 to 9 with acute lymphoblastic leukemia, due to receive a stem cell transplant.

This clonotype came up a few times. The chain carries TRBV20-1 and TRBJ2-1, with D tentatively TRBD2 (6 bases). Germline V lookup: CDR1 DFQATT, CDR2 SNEGSKA (reference sequence). The CDR3 is made up of 15 amino acids. V lost 2 bases and J lost 6, with 17 bases in between. The CDR3 coding sequence is TGCAGTGCTAGAATGACTAGATACCGATCCAATGAGCAGTTCTTC. Translated: CSARMTRYRSNEQFF.

This clonotype came up a few times. This chain links TRBV5-5 with TRBJ2-7; 12 bases fit TRBD2. V was clipped by 4 bases and J by 8 bases; unmatched bases: 7. Germline V gene data show CDR1 as SGHKS and CDR2 as YYEKEE (reference sequence). The CDR3 loop spans 14 amino acids. The CDR3 DNA sequence: TGTGCCAGCAGCACGGGACTAGCGGGCACCAAGCAGTACTTC. This gives the protein CASSTGLAGTKQYF.

This clonotype was counted a few times. The V call is TRBV6-6, the J call TRBJ1-4; no firm D call. Germline-derived CDR1 and CDR2 are MNHNY and SVGAGI (reference sequence). V was pared by 4 bases and J by 8 bases, with 8 bases between. The CDR3 runs 12 residues. The CDR3 bases are TGTGCCAGCAGTTCCAGCGAGGAAAAACTGTTTTTT. Translating gives CASSSSEEKLFF.

In its sample, this clonotype was seen many times. The rearrangement links TRBV9 to TRBJ2-2; 9 bases line up with TRBD1. This CDR3 contains 17 residues. Trimming took 7 bases from V and 2 from J; bases not matched to a gene: 12. The germline gives CDR1 SGDLS, CDR2 YYNGEE. CDR3 loop: CASVSSLGQGNTGELFF. For the CDR3, the DNA is TGTGCCAGCGTATCTTCTTTGGGACAGGGCAACACCGGGGAGCTGTTTTTT.

This clonotype was counted at least ten times. The CDR3 nucleotides are TGTGCCAGCAGCCATGGGACAGGTGAGACGGTCCGACTGTTTTTT. It is translated as CASSHGTGETVRLFF. This rearrangement joins TRBV4-2 to TRBJ1-4; 8 bases align to TRBD1. Germline loops: CDR1 LGHNA, CDR2 YNFKEQ. Trimming removed 3 bases from V and 13 bases from J; junction bases left unmatched: 13. This CDR3 contains 15 residues.

The sample holds many counts of this clonotype. V usage is TRBV5-1 and J usage is TRBJ2-1; D is perhaps TRBD1 (6 bases). This CDR3 contains 16 residues. The germline CDR1 and CDR2 sequences are SGHRS and YFSETQ. With 4 bases removed from V and 0 bases from J, the gap between germline ends came to 14 bases. Here the CDR3 DNA reads TGCGCCAGCAGCATACTGACAGGTGCCTCCTACAATGAGCAGTTCTTC. Protein: CASSILTGASYNEQFF.

This clonotype came up many times. CDR3 in DNA: TGTGCCAGCAGCTTTACTGGGCCAGATACGCAGTATTTT. Its protein product is CASSFTGPDTQYF. The chain uses TRBV7-8 and TRBJ2-3; D is unresolved. V lost 3 bases and J lost 4, with 8 bases in between. The CDR3 extends over 13 amino acids. Germline CDR1 SGHVS, CDR2 FQNEAQ.

This clonotype was observed at least ten times. This chain connects TRBV12-3 or TRBV12-4 to TRBJ2-7; TRBD1 agrees at 9 bases. The CDR3 has 14 amino acids. J gave up 3 bases and V 5 bases, and 5 bases lay outside the gene matches. CDR3 nucleotides: TGTGCCAGCAGTCTCACAGGGGGCGGCTACGAGCAGTACTTC. It codes for CASSLTGGGYEQYF.

Note on this clonotype: This could be a read error, since a much larger clone is one nucleotide away. This chain links TRBV6-5 with TRBJ2-7, with D possibly matching TRBD1 (6 bases). Trimming took 0 bases from V and 1 from J, leaving 10 bases between them. In germline, CDR1 is MNHEY, CDR2 SVGAGI. This CDR3 comprises 15 residues. The CDR3 region has the DNA TGTGCCAGCAGTTACTCCCGGGACATATCCTACGAGCAGTACTTC. The encoded protein is CASSYSRDISYEQYF.

This clonotype was seen many times. The chain employs TRBV18 and TRBJ1-1; 8 bases are shared with TRBD1. From germline, CDR1 is KGHSH and CDR2 LQKENI. CDR3 size: 16 residues. V was pared by 4 bases and J by 4 bases, with 11 bases of the junction left unmatched. The CDR3 sequence is CASSLDSGGTGTEAFF. CDR3 sequence (DNA): TGTGCCAGCTCACTCGATTCAGGGGGCACGGGCACTGAAGCTTTCTTT.

This clonotype was seen ten or more times. The chain joins TRBV28 to TRBJ1-5; D is uncertain. V lost 6 bases and J lost 1, with 7 bases in between. From germline, CDR1 is MDHEN and CDR2 SYDVKM. CDR3 length: 13 amino acids. This CDR3 is CASRASSNQPQHF. DNA of the CDR3: TGTGCCAGCAGAGCTAGCAGCAATCAGCCCCAGCATTTT.

This clonotype has a handful of counts. The chain uses TRBV27 and TRBJ2-7, with 7 bases fitting TRBD1. In germline, CDR1 is MNHEY, CDR2 SMNVEV (reference sequence). V shed 2 bases, J shed 3 bases, and the junction held 7 bases outside the gene matches. This CDR3 contains 15 residues. CDR3 in DNA: TGTGCCAGCAGTTTAGCCCGGACAGGAGACTACGAGCAGTACTTC. This sequence encodes CASSLARTGDYEQYF.

In its sample, this clonotype was seen many times. V gene TRBV12-3 or TRBV12-4 combines with J gene TRBJ2-7, with a tentative D call TRBD2 (5 bases). The CDR3 covers 13 residues. V gave up 3 bases and J gave up 9 bases, with 15 bases separating them. CDR3 protein: CASSLGIGLGQYF. The CDR3 DNA follows: TGTGCCAGCAGTTTGGGGATCGGACTGGGGCAGTACTTC.

This clonotype was seen many times. This chain joins TRBV12-3 or TRBV12-4 and TRBJ1-3; no clear D. CDR3 length: 14 residues. Trimming left V 3 bases short and J 5 bases short, with 11 bases between. The DNA for the CDR3 is TGTGCCAGCAGTTTGAGTCAGGCCCGAAACACCATATATTTT. Residues: CASSLSQARNTIYF.

This clonotype came up a few times. The chain combines TRBV5-5 with TRBJ1-3; a weak D match, TRBD1 (6 bases). The germline V gene has CDR1 SGHKS and CDR2 YYEKEE (reference sequence). V lost 3 bases and J lost 3, with 16 bases in between. This CDR3 comprises 16 residues. CDR3 loop: CASSSFGGRVGNTIYF. The DNA of the CDR3 is TGTGCCAGCAGCTCCTTCGGGGGGCGCGTTGGAAACACCATATATTTT.

In its sample, this clonotype was seen many times. V usage is TRBV29-1 and J usage is TRBJ2-3; perhaps D is TRBD1 or TRBD2 (5 bases each). The V end was cut by 3 bases, the J end by 8 bases, with 12 bases between. This CDR3 region has 12 residues. Per germline, CDR1 SQVTM and CDR2 ANQGSEA. CDR3 in DNA: TGCAGCGTTGAGGGGCATAGCGTTACGCAGTATTTT. This encodes CSVEGHSVTQYF.

V is TRBV5-1 and J is TRBJ2-1, with a tentative D call TRBD2 (6 bases). Germline V CDR1 and CDR2: SGHRS, YFSETQ. There are 15 residues in the CDR3. Trimming took off 0 bases at V and 0 bases at J, with 7 bases between the two ends. The chain's CDR3 is CASSLARDSYNEQFF. The DNA of the CDR3 is TGCGCCAGCAGCTTGGCGCGGGACTCCTACAATGAGCAGTTCTTC.

This clonotype was counted ten times or more. The V call is TRBV29-1, the J call TRBJ2-7; D is uncertain. CDR3 size: 9 residues. CDR1 and CDR2 (germline): SQVTM, ANQGSEA. Trimming took off 3 bases at V and 9 bases at J, with 6 bases between the two ends. The CDR3 loop is CSVDQGQYF. CDR3 in DNA: TGCAGCGTTGATCAAGGGCAGTACTTC.

This clonotype was detected ten times or more. The chain joins TRBV7-9 to TRBJ1-2, with D maybe TRBD1 (6 bases). V was shortened by 4 bases and J by 7 bases, with 13 bases between the two germline ends. CDR1 and CDR2 from the germline V gene are SEHNR and FQNEAQ (reference sequence). The CDR3 has 13 residues. This chain's CDR3 is CASSYEGGGGYTF. For the CDR3, the DNA is TGTGCCAGCAGCTACGAGGGGGGAGGTGGCTACACCTTC. The full variable domain, rest sourced from reference TRBV7-9 and TRBJ1-2, is DTGVSQNPRHKITKRGQNVTFRCDPISEHNRLYWYRQTLGQGPEFLTYFQNEAQLEKSRLLSDRFSAERPKGSFSTLEIQRTEQGDSAMYLCASSYEGGGGYTFGSGTRLTVV.

J is TRBJ2-7 and V is TRBV5-1; no firm D call. The CDR3 runs 14 residues. The V and J ends lost 7 bases and 3 bases respectively, with 17 bases between them. Germline assignment: CDR1 SGHRS and CDR2 YFSETQ. CDR3 nucleotides: TGCGCCAGCTTTCGAGAAGTTGATCTCTACGAGCAGTACTTC. Translated: CASFREVDLYEQYF.

This clonotype was seen repeatedly, ten times or more. The rearrangement joins TRBV28 to TRBJ2-7, with 10 bases aligning to TRBD1. CDR1 is MDHEN, CDR2 SYDVKM, per germline. J gave up 6 bases and V 2 bases, and 1 base lay outside the gene matches. The CDR3 contains 13 residues. This CDR3 is CASSLGTGAEQYF. Here the CDR3 DNA reads TGTGCCAGCAGTTTAGGGACAGGGGCCGAGCAGTACTTC.

The CDR3 region has the DNA TGTGCCAGCAGCGGAGGGGGGGGAGGGCCGACCGGGGAGCTGTTTTTT. Translation: CASSGGGGGPTGELFF. The chain employs TRBV9 and TRBJ2-2; TRBD2 might be the D (7 bases). Germline V lookup: CDR1 SGDLS, CDR2 YYNGEE. CDR3 size: 16 residues. Trimming took 3 bases from V and 5 from J, leaving 17 bases between them.

This clonotype was seen repeatedly, ten times or more. This chain connects TRBV28 to TRBJ1-2, with D maybe TRBD1 (5 bases). This CDR3 comprises 13 residues. In germline, CDR1 is MDHEN, CDR2 SYDVKM. Trimming shortened V by 2 bases and J by 8 bases, and 12 bases separated the two germline ends. The CDR3 loop reads CASSLDGTGGYTF. The CDR3 region has the DNA TGTGCCAGCAGTTTAGACGGGACCGGGGGCTACACCTTC.